Shown below are 25 T cell receptor beta chains from a single sample sequenced in a study of PD-1 blockade in classical Hodgkin lymphoma. Each patient's relapse followed autologous stem cell transplantation, and brentuximab vedotin exposure varied. This table comes from immunoSEQ multiplex PCR, and its TCRdb copy is limited to in-frame clones, with some not included. The sample holds 13,000 or so clones, roughly 82% seen once. Sequencing used peripheral blood mononuclear cells (PBMCs), obtained at baseline. The receptor set was obtained from a human donor with classical Hodgkin lymphoma.

The J gene is TRBJ2-5, the V gene TRBV7-2; D is undetermined. CDR1 SGHTA and CDR2 FQGNSA come from the germline V gene. The CDR3 is 12 residues long. Trimming cost V 1 base and J 5 bases, with 5 bases left between them. The CDR3 coding sequence is TGTGCCAGCAGCTTAGTGGGGGAGACCCAGTACTTC. It specifies CASSLVGETQYF. Full variable domain (rest looked up from reference TRBV7-2 and TRBJ2-5): GAGVSQSPSNKVTEKGKDVELRCDPISGHTALYWYRQSLGQGLEFLIYFQGNSAPDKSGLPSDRFSAERTGGSVSTLTIQRTQQEDSAVYLCASSLVGETQYFGPGTRLLVL.

This sequence joins TRBV4-2 and TRBJ1-1; D ambiguous. The germline V and J ends were trimmed by 1 base and 1 base, with 7 bases remaining between them. The CDR3 runs to 14 residues. Germline lookup yields CDR1 LGHNA and CDR2 YNFKEQ. The CDR3 protein is CASSQGHTNTEAFF. As DNA, the CDR3 is TGTGCCAGCAGCCAAGGACATACGAACACTGAAGCTTTCTTT.

The chain's CDR3 is CASSLSSGYEQYF. CDR3 DNA sequence: TGTGCCAGCAGTTTATCGTCCGGCTACGAGCAGTACTTC. The chain carries TRBV27 and TRBJ2-7; D call uncertain. The CDR3 extends over 13 amino acids. V lost 0 bases and J 3 bases, leaving 6 bases between the germline ends. Germline-derived CDR1 and CDR2 are MNHEY and SMNVEV (reference sequence).

This rearrangement joins TRBV29-1 to TRBJ2-7, with 10 bases aligning to TRBD1. The V gene's germline CDR1 is SQVTM and CDR2 ANQGSEA. This CDR3 contains 14 residues. V shed 7 bases, J shed 0 bases, and the junction held 6 bases outside the gene matches. CDR3 nucleotides: TGCAGCGCGTCGACAGGGGGCAGCTCCTACGAGCAGTACTTC. It is translated as CSASTGGSSYEQYF.

CDR3 nucleotides: TGTGCCAGCAGCTTAGCCGGGACGGCCGTATCCCTAGCCTATGGCTACACCTTC. Amino acid sequence: CASSLAGTAVSLAYGYTF. The chain uses TRBV7-2 and TRBJ1-2; maybe TRBD1 (5 bases). The CDR3 is 18 amino acids. CDR1 SGHTA and CDR2 FQGNSA come from the germline V gene. V lost 0 bases to trimming and J lost 4 bases, with 21 bases between them.

This chain joins TRBV28 and TRBJ1-2; no firm D call. This CDR3 is built from 11 residues. Germline-derived CDR1 and CDR2 are MDHEN and SYDVKM. Between the trimmed V and J ends, which lost 9 bases and 5 bases, there was a span of 10 bases. Written as DNA, the CDR3 is TGTGCCAGTTCGATCGCATATGGCTACACCTTC. Protein sequence: CASSIAYGYTF.

The chain recombines TRBV5-1 with TRBJ2-5, with D perhaps TRBD1 (5 bases). Germline CDR1 SGHRS, CDR2 YFSETQ. The CDR3 contains 15 residues. V lost 1 base and J lost 1, with 11 bases in between. The CDR3 spells CASSLIRQSQETQYF. The CDR3 DNA reads TGCGCCAGCAGCTTGATCCGACAGAGCCAAGAGACCCAGTACTTC.

The V and J genes are TRBV4-1 and TRBJ2-5, with D uncertain. The CDR3 loop spans 13 amino acids. Trimming left V 1 base short and J 2 bases short, with 5 bases between. Germline V CDR1 and CDR2: MGHRA, YSYEKL. The CDR3 sequence: CASSQVGQETQYF. CDR3 bases: TGCGCCAGCAGCCAAGTGGGACAAGAGACCCAGTACTTC.

The chain recombines TRBV6-6 with TRBJ2-7, with TRBD2 matching over 8 bases. Germline CDR1 MNHNY, CDR2 SVGAGI (reference sequence). The CDR3 is 16 residues long. J gave up 0 bases and V 7 bases, and 11 bases lay outside the gene matches. CDR3 sequence: CASNPGGTRGSYEQYF. CDR3 coding DNA: TGTGCCAGCAACCCAGGAGGGACTAGGGGCTCCTACGAGCAGTACTTC.

The CDR3 is CASSLVSPTSSYNEQFF. The DNA for the CDR3 is TGCGCCAGCAGCTTGGTAAGTCCTACCAGCTCCTACAATGAGCAGTTCTTC. V gene TRBV5-1 combines with J gene TRBJ2-1; D uncertain. The ends were cut back, 0 bases at V and 0 bases at J, with 13 bases in the middle. Germline V gives CDR1 SGHRS, CDR2 YFSETQ. The CDR3 length is 17 residues.

The CDR3 DNA reads TGTGCCAGCAGTTTGCTCGGGACAGAGGGGGACGAGCAGTACTTC. Its protein is CASSLLGTEGDEQYF. This sequence joins TRBV27 and TRBJ2-7; TRBD1 aligns across 7 bases. CDR3 size: 15 residues. Per germline, CDR1 MNHEY and CDR2 SMNVEV (reference sequence). J lost 5 bases, V lost 3 bases, and 10 bases had no gene match.

This clone has only a few counts. V is TRBV9 and J is TRBJ1-3, with D perhaps TRBD1 (5 bases). This CDR3 has 14 amino acids. V was pared by 4 bases and J by 2 bases, with 10 bases between. Germline CDR1 and CDR2: SGDLS and YYNGEE. CDR3 residues: CASSSPGAGNTIYF. The CDR3 DNA reads TGTGCCAGCAGCTCTCCGGGGGCTGGAAACACCATATATTTT.

This clone was detected only once. This chain links TRBV4-2 with TRBJ2-1; D ambiguous. The CDR3 sequence is 15 residues long. Germline V CDR1 and CDR2: LGHNA, YNFKEQ. Trimming shortened V by 3 bases and J by 4 bases, and 13 bases separated the two germline ends. CDR3 protein: CASSHPRRGYNEQFF. The DNA of the CDR3 is TGTGCCAGCAGCCACCCAAGGCGAGGTTACAATGAGCAGTTCTTC.

This rearrangement joins TRBV6-1 to TRBJ2-3, with D possibly matching TRBD1 (5 bases). The germline V gene has CDR1 MNHNS and CDR2 SASEGT. This CDR3 spans 15 amino acids. V lost 2 bases and J lost 4, with 13 bases in between. CDR3 in DNA: TGTGCCAGCAGTGAATCCGGCTGGGGCCCAGATACGCAGTATTTT. Translation: CASSESGWGPDTQYF.

The chain recombines TRBV5-1 with TRBJ1-2; D possibly corresponds to TRBD1 (6 bases). The length of the CDR3 is 14 residues. Deletions cut 4 bases from V and 7 bases from J, with 17 bases between. The V gene's germline CDR1 is SGHRS and CDR2 YFSETQ. The CDR3 protein is CASSLQQGQGGYTF. DNA for the CDR3: TGCGCCAGCAGCCTACAACAGGGACAAGGTGGCTACACCTTC.

The V call is TRBV7-9, the J call TRBJ1-2; D unresolved. The V end was cut by 3 bases, the J end by 9 bases, with 11 bases between. The germline CDR1 and CDR2 sequences are SEHNR and FQNEAQ (reference sequence). CDR3 size: 12 residues. CDR3 region: CASSLVDTRYTF. For the CDR3, the DNA is TGTGCCAGCAGCTTGGTCGATACCCGCTACACCTTC.

V is TRBV11-2 and J is TRBJ2-5; a weak D match, TRBD1 (6 bases). V shed 2 bases and J shed 5 bases, with 21 bases lying between them. The germline V gene encodes CDR1 SGHAT and CDR2 FQNNGV. This CDR3 has 17 residues. The CDR3 sequence: CASSLILPTTGWETQYF. In DNA form, the CDR3 reads TGTGCCAGCAGCTTAATTCTTCCCACCACAGGGTGGGAGACCCAGTACTTC.

This clone was found once. The chain joins TRBV2 to TRBJ2-1; D is ambiguous. V was trimmed by 7 bases and J by 6 bases, leaving 19 bases between them. Germline values: CDR1 SNHLY, CDR2 FYNNEI. The length of the CDR3 is 15 residues. As DNA, the CDR3 is TGTGCCAGCAACCCGACGGGCGGCTACATCAATGAGCAGTTCTTC. Translating it yields CASNPTGGYINEQFF.

The chain couples TRBV6-5 to TRBJ2-3; 7 bases fit TRBD2. With 6 bases clipped from V and 5 bases from J, the junction kept 11 bases outside the gene matches. CDR1 and CDR2 from the germline V gene are MNHEY and SVGAGI. This CDR3 comprises 15 residues. The CDR3 spells CASSPFAGAGDTQYF. In nucleotides, the CDR3 is TGTGCCAGCAGCCCCTTTGCGGGAGCTGGAGATACGCAGTATTTT.

V and J are TRBV6-1 and TRBJ1-3, with 8 bases aligning to TRBD1. This CDR3 contains 15 residues. V trimming: 8 bases; J trimming: 0 bases; junction bases outside the gene matches: 6. CDR1 is MNHNS, CDR2 SASEGT, per germline. CDR3 amino acids: CASSGGAGSGNTIYF. As DNA, the CDR3 is TGTGCCAGCTCAGGGGGCGCGGGCTCTGGAAACACCATATATTTT.

In its sample, this clone was seen a few times. The chain carries TRBV19 and TRBJ1-1; no clear D. Trimming removed 8 bases from V and 0 bases from J, with 19 bases in between. The CDR3 loop spans 16 amino acids. Germline V CDR1 and CDR2: LNHDA, SQIVND (reference sequence). The DNA for the CDR3 is TGTGCCAGTCTTAATAGTATTGGTCGGCTGAACACTGAAGCTTTCTTT. Translated: CASLNSIGRLNTEAFF.

This chain joins TRBV6-1 and TRBJ2-5, with D tentatively TRBD1 (6 bases). The CDR3 consists of 14 residues. Trimming removed 2 bases from V and 2 bases from J, with 9 bases in between. The germline CDR1 and CDR2 sequences are MNHNS and SASEGT. CDR3 region: CASSEWDTQETQYF. The DNA for the CDR3 is TGTGCCAGCAGTGAATGGGACACTCAAGAGACCCAGTACTTC.

The chain joins TRBV7-2 to TRBJ2-5, with TRBD2 matching over 13 bases. The germline CDR1 and CDR2 sequences are SGHTA and FQGNSA. Trimming cost V 5 bases and J 5 bases; bases outside gene matches: 11. This CDR3 is 17 amino acids long. The CDR3 reads CASSPLAGGPLKETQYF. Written as DNA, the CDR3 is TGTGCCAGCAGCCCACTAGCGGGGGGGCCCCTTAAGGAGACCCAGTACTTC.

V usage is TRBV9 and J usage is TRBJ2-1; no firm D call. Trimming removed 0 bases at V and 5 bases at J, with 6 bases between. Germline loops: CDR1 SGDLS, CDR2 YYNGEE. This CDR3 contains 13 residues. The CDR3 bases are TGTGCCAGCAGCGTAGGTCAGCACAATGAGCAGTTCTTC. Translated: CASSVGQHNEQFF.

The CDR3 coding sequence is TGTGCCAGCAGCTTAGGTAGGGACAGGAGAAGCTCTGGGGCCAACGTCCTGACTTTC. Translation gives CASSLGRDRRSSGANVLTF. V gene TRBV7-9 combines with J gene TRBJ2-6; 8 nucleotides align to TRBD1. Germline assignment: CDR1 SEHNR and CDR2 FQNEAQ (reference sequence). The V gene end was trimmed by 1 base and the J gene end by 0 bases; junction bases not matched to a gene: 8. CDR3 size: 19 residues.